The 26 T cell receptor beta chains presented below share a single source sample, sequenced in a study of Ad26.COV2.S vaccination and SARS-CoV-2 variants. Data came from immunoSEQ multiplex PCR; TCRdb stores just in-frame clones and leaves some out. Of under 150,000 clones in the sample, 80% to 90% were seen once. Sequences were derived from peripheral blood, sampled after recovery from COVID-19. The receptors were sampled from a human donor who had recovered from COVID-19.

The chain's CDR3 is CASSQVEGGYTF. The CDR3 DNA is TGTGCCAGCAGCCAAGTTGAGGGTGGCTACACCTTC. The chain has TRBV3-1 (or the pseudogene TRBV3-2) and TRBJ1-2; D unclear. The V and J ends lost 1 base and 7 bases respectively, with 7 bases between them. The CDR3 contains 12 residues. The V gene's germline CDR1 is LGHDT and CDR2 YNNKEL (reference sequence).

The chain joins TRBV28 to TRBJ1-1, with TRBD1 as a possible D gene (6 bases). Germline V gene lookup returns CDR1 MDHEN and CDR2 SYDVKM. The V end lost 6 bases, the J end lost 4 bases, and 15 bases lay between the germline ends. The CDR3 covers 14 residues. The CDR3 loop reads CASRLTGSVTEAFF. The CDR3 DNA reads as TGTGCCAGCAGACTCACAGGGTCGGTCACTGAAGCTTTCTTT.

The rearrangement joins TRBV3-1 (or the pseudogene TRBV3-2) to TRBJ2-3; 8 bases are shared with TRBD1. Germline loops: CDR1 LGHDT, CDR2 YNNKEL (reference sequence). The CDR3 sequence is 16 residues long. J gave up 5 bases and V 3 bases, and 10 bases lay outside the gene matches. CDR3 loop: CASSQLDQDRVDTQYF. Written as DNA, the CDR3 is TGTGCCAGCAGCCAGCTCGACCAGGACAGGGTAGATACGCAGTATTTT.

This chain uses TRBV6-4 with TRBJ1-3; D ambiguous. The germline V and J ends were trimmed by 2 bases and 4 bases, with 12 bases remaining between them. Germline V gene data show CDR1 as MRHNA and CDR2 as SNTAGT. The CDR3 covers 15 residues. The chain's CDR3 is CASSDKWARGNTIYF. For the CDR3, the DNA is TGTGCCAGCAGTGACAAGTGGGCGCGCGGAAACACCATATATTTT.

CDR3: CASSLVLGDNSPLHF. CDR3 DNA: TGTGCCAGCAGCTTAGTTTTAGGGGATAATTCACCCCTCCACTTT. V is TRBV7-9 and J is TRBJ1-6, with D perhaps TRBD1 (5 bases). Germline V gene lookup returns CDR1 SEHNR and CDR2 FQNEAQ (reference sequence). The CDR3 totals 15 residues. V was clipped by 1 base and J by 5 bases, with 9 bases between them.

The gene calls are TRBV6-2 or TRBV6-3 and TRBJ2-7; 9 positions agree with TRBD1. The V segment lost 5 bases and the J segment 4 bases; nucleotides outside the gene matches: 0. CDR3 size: 12 residues. Looked up from germline, CDR1 is MNHEY and CDR2 is SVGEGT. The CDR3, as DNA: TGTGCCAGCAGTGGACAGGGGTACGAGCAGTACTTC. Amino acid sequence: CASSGQGYEQYF.

J is TRBJ2-3 and V is TRBV7-6; possible D gene TRBD2, 5 bases. The CDR3 totals 18 residues. Trimming took 3 bases from V and 0 from J, leaving 19 bases between them. Germline V lookup: CDR1 SGHVS, CDR2 FNYEAQ. The CDR3 DNA reads TGTGCCAGCAGCTTTTATGCACCGGGAATTTTAAGCACAGATACGCAGTATTTT. This sequence encodes CASSFYAPGILSTDTQYF.

J is TRBJ2-1 and V is TRBV7-9; TRBD2 matches at 7 bases. Germline values: CDR1 SEHNR, CDR2 FQNEAQ (reference sequence). Losses at the gene ends were 4 bases for V and 2 bases for J; bases not matched to a gene: 2. The CDR3 extends over 14 amino acids. The CDR3: CASSYGGAYNEQFF. The CDR3 region has the DNA TGTGCCAGCAGCTATGGGGGGGCCTACAATGAGCAGTTCTTC.

The chain is built from TRBV6-5 and TRBJ1-1, with TRBD1 as a possible D gene (6 bases). The CDR3 has 14 amino acids. V was pared by 3 bases and J by 8 bases, with 16 bases between. Germline V gives CDR1 MNHEY, CDR2 SVGAGI. The CDR3 nucleotides read TGTGCCAGCAGTTATAACAGGGACTTGGGGGAAGCTTTCTTT. It specifies CASSYNRDLGEAFF.

This clone was observed once. The chain joins TRBV6-2 or TRBV6-3 to TRBJ1-1; D unclear. Deletions cut 6 bases from V and 0 bases from J, with 20 bases between. The CDR3 loop spans 17 amino acids. Germline V lookup: CDR1 MNHEY, CDR2 SVGEGT. The CDR3 protein is CASSLWGWEFMNTEAFF. The DNA for the CDR3 is TGTGCCAGCAGCCTATGGGGATGGGAGTTCATGAACACTGAAGCTTTCTTT.

The chain recombines TRBV7-2 with TRBJ1-6, with D perhaps matching TRBD1 (5 bases). CDR1 and CDR2 (germline): SGHTA, FQGNSA. There are 17 residues in the CDR3. Trimming stripped 7 bases from V and 3 bases from J, with 19 bases between. The CDR3 coding sequence is TGTGCCAGCACCCACCAACCCCCGGGGGGCTATAATTCACCCCTCCACTTT. Protein product: CASTHQPPGGYNSPLHF.

V usage is TRBV10-2 and J usage is TRBJ1-1, with D hard to call. Germline V gives CDR1 WSHSY, CDR2 SAAADI. The CDR3 is made up of 14 amino acids. With 2 bases removed from V and 7 bases from J, the gap between germline ends came to 14 bases. The chain's CDR3 is CASSEGSVGYEAFF. CDR3 bases: TGCGCCAGCAGTGAGGGGTCTGTCGGCTATGAAGCTTTCTTT.

The chain links TRBV6-5 to TRBJ2-3; 16 bases are a match to TRBD2. This CDR3 has 15 residues. Germline loops: CDR1 MNHEY, CDR2 SVGAGI. The trim removed 5 bases at V and 7 bases at J, leaving 3 bases unmatched. As DNA, the CDR3 is TGTGCCAGCAGTCAGGGACTAGCGGGGGGGAATACGCAGTATTTT. Translated: CASSQGLAGGNTQYF.

The chain carries TRBV30 and TRBJ2-2, with D possibly matching TRBD1 (6 bases). The germline gives CDR1 GTSNPN, CDR2 SVGIG (reference sequence). V lost 0 bases, J lost 1 base, and 9 bases lay in between. The CDR3 runs to 15 residues. CDR3 sequence: CAWSVWGQNTGELFF. The DNA for the CDR3 is TGTGCCTGGAGTGTATGGGGGCAGAACACCGGGGAGCTGTTTTTT.

The rearrangement uses TRBV21-1 and TRBJ2-3. TRBV21-1 is a documented pseudogene. There are 15 residues in the CDR3. The CDR3 sequence is CASSGQGPSTDTQYF. In DNA form, the CDR3 reads TGTGCCAGCAGCGGTCAAGGCCCTAGCACAGATACGCAGTATTTT.

The chain links TRBV7-2 to TRBJ1-3; no clear D. Trimming shortened V by 1 base and J by 0 bases, and 7 bases separated the two germline ends. This CDR3 is 15 amino acids long. Germline V gene data show CDR1 as SGHTA and CDR2 as FQGNSA. This chain's CDR3 is CASSLGTGSGNTIYF. In nucleotides, the CDR3 is TGTGCCAGCAGCTTAGGGACGGGCTCTGGAAACACCATATATTTT.

The sample holds one count of this clone. This chain links TRBV5-1 with TRBJ2-7, with 7 bases aligning to TRBD2. V was pared by 4 bases and J by 3 bases, with 10 bases of the junction left unmatched. The V gene's germline CDR1 is SGHRS and CDR2 YFSETQ. CDR3 length: 15 residues. As DNA, the CDR3 is TGCGCCAGCAGCGGAGGTCCAGGGAGGGTCTACGAGCAGTACTTC. Protein product: CASSGGPGRVYEQYF.

The genes are TRBV12-1 and TRBJ2-2; TRBD2 was called by the table and not checked on the DNA. TRBV12-1 is noted as a pseudogene. The CDR3 length is 16 residues. The chain's CDR3 is CASSPVKGGANGELFF. The CDR3, as DNA: TGTGCCAGCAGCCCCGTTAAAGGGGGGGCAAACGGGGAGCTGTTTTTT.

The chain has TRBV7-2 and TRBJ1-3, with D hard to call. Germline-derived CDR1 and CDR2 are SGHTA and FQGNSA. V was clipped by 3 bases and J by 2 bases, with 5 bases between them. The CDR3 consists of 13 residues. CDR3 DNA sequence: TGTGCCAGCAGCTTTACCGCTGGAAACACCATATATTTT. Translated: CASSFTAGNTIYF. The complete variable domain, with remaining parts taken from reference TRBV7-2 and TRBJ1-3, reads GAGVSQSPSNKVTEKGKDVELRCDPISGHTALYWYRQSLGQGLEFLIYFQGNSAPDKSGLPSDRFSAERTGGSVSTLTIQRTQQEDSAVYLCASSFTAGNTIYFGEGSWLTVV.

The chain employs TRBV7-2 and TRBJ2-7; D is uncertain. The germline V and J ends were trimmed by 1 base and 0 bases, with 7 bases remaining between them. Germline values: CDR1 SGHTA, CDR2 FQGNSA. The CDR3 consists of 14 residues. This CDR3 is CASSLDYSSYEQYF. CDR3 nucleotide sequence: TGTGCCAGCAGCTTAGACTATAGCTCCTACGAGCAGTACTTC.

This clone is a singleton in its sample. The chain is built from TRBV7-2 and TRBJ2-7; 7 bases align to TRBD2. CDR1 is SGHTA and CDR2 is FQGNSA in the germline V gene. The CDR3 sequence is 13 residues long. Trimming cost V 2 bases and J 4 bases; bases outside gene matches: 2. DNA of the CDR3: TGTGCCAGCAGCTTACCGGGGGGTTACGAGCAGTACTTC. It is translated as CASSLPGGYEQYF.

This chain's CDR3 is CASSSRTGVDSPLHF. As DNA, the CDR3 is TGTGCCAGCAGCTCCAGAACAGGGGTTGATTCACCCCTCCACTTT. The chain employs TRBV11-2 and TRBJ1-6; 7 nucleotides line up with TRBD1. The trim removed 4 bases at V and 8 bases at J, leaving 8 bases unmatched. CDR3 length: 15 amino acids. Germline assignment: CDR1 SGHAT and CDR2 FQNNGV.

V usage is TRBV3-1 (or the pseudogene TRBV3-2) and J usage is TRBJ2-4; D assignment may be TRBD1 or TRBD2 (5 bases each). The CDR3 runs 15 residues. Trimming stripped 3 bases from V and 4 bases from J, with 13 bases between. Germline V lookup: CDR1 LGHDT, CDR2 YNNKEL (reference sequence). The chain's CDR3 is CASSHTGTGKNIQYF. The CDR3 DNA is TGTGCCAGCAGCCATACCGGGACGGGTAAAAACATTCAGTACTTC.

The rearrangement links TRBV7-2 to TRBJ2-5, with D perhaps given as TRBD1 or TRBD2 (5 bases each). V lost 1 base, J lost 3 bases, and 6 bases lay in between. Germline V gene lookup returns CDR1 SGHTA and CDR2 FQGNSA. The CDR3 sequence is 13 residues long. CDR3 sequence: CASSLVGEETQYF. The CDR3 bases are TGTGCCAGCAGCTTAGTGGGGGAAGAGACCCAGTACTTC.

The chain joins TRBV6-5 to TRBJ1-5; tentative D call: TRBD1 (6 bases). Per the germline V gene, CDR1 is MNHEY and CDR2 is SVGAGI. CDR3 length: 15 amino acids. Trimming shortened V by 7 bases and J by 3 bases, and 16 bases separated the two germline ends. CDR3 nucleotide sequence: TGTGCCAGCATTATAGAAGGGACATACAATCAGCCCCAGCATTTT. Its protein product is CASIIEGTYNQPQHF.

The chain carries TRBV19 and TRBJ2-2, with TRBD2 identical over 8 bases. Germline V gene data show CDR1 as LNHDA and CDR2 as SQIVND (reference sequence). V shed 7 bases and J 1 base; nucleotides not matched to a gene: 8. The CDR3 spans 16 residues. The CDR3 region has the DNA TGTGCCAGTACCTCTCGCGGGGGGAGGAACACCGGGGAGCTGTTTTTT. Its protein is CASTSRGGRNTGELFF.